This TCR beta chain derives from a study of sequential checkpoint blockade in melanoma. Treatment denoted: randomized to nivolumab then ipilimumab (arm A) or the reverse (arm B). This clone is a singleton in its sample. The germline V gene has CDR1 SGHVS and CDR2 FNYEAQ. V was pared by 0 bases and J by 1 base, with 24 bases between. The length of the CDR3 is 20 residues. Only in-frame clones appear in the TCRdb table, and some are missing; sequencing was by immunoSEQ multiplex PCR. The sample has 9,500 to 11,000 clones, 78% seen once. This TCR was recovered from a human donor with melanoma. J is TRBJ1-1 and V is TRBV7-6; a weak D match, TRBD1 (5 bases). The input for sequencing was CD8+ T cells sorted from blood (inferred from file names), taken from a patient given nivolumab and ipilimumab in sequence. CDR3 residues: CASSLAILYLNARENTEAFF. In DNA form, the CDR3 reads TGTGCCAGCAGCTTAGCGATTTTGTACTTAAATGCCAGGGAGAACACTGAAGCTTTCTTT.